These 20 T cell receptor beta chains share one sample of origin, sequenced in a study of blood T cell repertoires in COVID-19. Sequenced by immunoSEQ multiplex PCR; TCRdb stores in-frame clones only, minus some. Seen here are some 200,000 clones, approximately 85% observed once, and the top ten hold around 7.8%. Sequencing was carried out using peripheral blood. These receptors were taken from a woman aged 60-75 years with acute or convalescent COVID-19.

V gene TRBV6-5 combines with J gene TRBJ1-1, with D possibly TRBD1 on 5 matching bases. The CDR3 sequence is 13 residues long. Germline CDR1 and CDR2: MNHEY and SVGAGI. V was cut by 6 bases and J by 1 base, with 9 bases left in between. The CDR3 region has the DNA TGTGCCAGCAGAGCCACAGGGAACACTGAAGCTTTCTTT. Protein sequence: CASRATGNTEAFF.

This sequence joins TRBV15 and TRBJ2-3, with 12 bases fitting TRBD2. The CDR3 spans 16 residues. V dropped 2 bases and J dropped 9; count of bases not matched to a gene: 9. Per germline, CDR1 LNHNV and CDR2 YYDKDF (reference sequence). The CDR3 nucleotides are TGTGCCACCAGCAGAACCCTAGCGGGAGGGATAGGGACGCAGTATTTT. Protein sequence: CATSRTLAGGIGTQYF.

The DNA for the CDR3 is TGTGCCTGGACTCCCGAGTTCTCTGGAAACACCATATATTTT. Its translation is CAWTPEFSGNTIYF. The chain combines TRBV30 with TRBJ1-3; D is unresolved. The CDR3 length is 14 residues. Germline CDR1 GTSNPN, CDR2 SVGIG (reference sequence). Trimming pared 4 bases from V and 0 bases from J, leaving 10 bases between.

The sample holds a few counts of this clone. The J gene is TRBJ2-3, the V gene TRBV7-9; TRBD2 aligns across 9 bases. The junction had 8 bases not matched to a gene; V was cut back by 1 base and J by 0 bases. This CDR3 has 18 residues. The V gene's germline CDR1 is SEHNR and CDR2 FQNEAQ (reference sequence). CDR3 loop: CASSLVQGLAGSTDTQYF. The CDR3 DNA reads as TGTGCCAGCAGCTTAGTCCAGGGACTAGCAGGAAGCACAGATACGCAGTATTTT. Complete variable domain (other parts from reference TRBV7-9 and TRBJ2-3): DTGVSQNPRHKITKRGQNVTFRCDPISEHNRLYWYRQTLGQGPEFLTYFQNEAQLEKSRLLSDRFSAERPKGSFSTLEIQRTEQGDSAMYLCASSLVQGLAGSTDTQYFGPGTRLTVL.

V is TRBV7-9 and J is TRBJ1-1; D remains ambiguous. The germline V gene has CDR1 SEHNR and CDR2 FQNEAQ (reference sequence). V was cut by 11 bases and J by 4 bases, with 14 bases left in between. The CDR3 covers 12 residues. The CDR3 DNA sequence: TGTGCCTTGACAAGATCTGGCACTGAAGCTTTCTTT. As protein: CALTRSGTEAFF.

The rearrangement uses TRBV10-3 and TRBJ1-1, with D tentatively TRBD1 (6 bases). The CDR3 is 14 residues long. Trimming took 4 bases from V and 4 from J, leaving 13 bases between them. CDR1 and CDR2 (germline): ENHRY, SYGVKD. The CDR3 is CAISVRQAGTEAFF. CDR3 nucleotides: TGTGCCATCAGTGTGAGACAGGCGGGCACTGAAGCTTTCTTT.

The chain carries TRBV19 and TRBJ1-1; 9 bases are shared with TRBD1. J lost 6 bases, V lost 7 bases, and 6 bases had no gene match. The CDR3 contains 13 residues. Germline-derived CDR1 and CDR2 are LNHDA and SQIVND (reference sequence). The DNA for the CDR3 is TGTGCCAGTACCAGAGACAGGGGGTCTGAAGCTTTCTTT. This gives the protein CASTRDRGSEAFF.

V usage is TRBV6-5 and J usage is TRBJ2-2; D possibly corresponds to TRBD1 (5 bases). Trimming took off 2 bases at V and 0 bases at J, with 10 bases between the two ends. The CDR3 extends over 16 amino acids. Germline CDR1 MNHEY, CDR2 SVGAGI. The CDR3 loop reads CASSYLTTANTGELFF. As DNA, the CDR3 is TGTGCCAGCAGTTACCTCACGACAGCGAACACCGGGGAGCTGTTTTTT.

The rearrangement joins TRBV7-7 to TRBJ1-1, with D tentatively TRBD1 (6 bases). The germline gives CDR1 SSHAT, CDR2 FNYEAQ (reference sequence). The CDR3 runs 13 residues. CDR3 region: CASARDKNTEAFF. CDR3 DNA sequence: TGTGCTAGTGCAAGGGACAAGAACACTGAAGCTTTCTTT.

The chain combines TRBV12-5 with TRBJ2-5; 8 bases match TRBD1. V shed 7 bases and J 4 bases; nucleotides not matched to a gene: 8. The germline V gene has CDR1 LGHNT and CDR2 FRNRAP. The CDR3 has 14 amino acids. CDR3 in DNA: TGTGCTAGTGCCGGAACCAGGGGGCGAGAGACCCAGTACTTC. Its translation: CASAGTRGRETQYF.

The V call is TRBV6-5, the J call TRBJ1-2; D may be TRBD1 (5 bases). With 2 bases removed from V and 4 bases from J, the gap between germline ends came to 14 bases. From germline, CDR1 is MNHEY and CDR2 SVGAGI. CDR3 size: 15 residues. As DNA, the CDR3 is TGTGCCAGCAGTTACGGGCAGGGCGGTGGCTATGGCTACACCTTC. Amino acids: CASSYGQGGGYGYTF.

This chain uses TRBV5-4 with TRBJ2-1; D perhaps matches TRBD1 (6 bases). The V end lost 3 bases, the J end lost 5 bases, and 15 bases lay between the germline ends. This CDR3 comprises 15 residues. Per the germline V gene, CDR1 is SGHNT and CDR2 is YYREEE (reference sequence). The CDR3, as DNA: TGTGCCAGCAGCTACCTTCAGGGGAGAAACAATGAGCAGTTCTTC. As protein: CASSYLQGRNNEQFF.

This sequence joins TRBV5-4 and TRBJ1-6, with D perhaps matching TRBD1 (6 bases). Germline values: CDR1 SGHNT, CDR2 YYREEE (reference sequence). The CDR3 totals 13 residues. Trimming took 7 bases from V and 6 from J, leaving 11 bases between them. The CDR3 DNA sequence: TGTGCCAGCCGGGACATGACTAATTCACCCCTCCACTTT. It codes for CASRDMTNSPLHF.

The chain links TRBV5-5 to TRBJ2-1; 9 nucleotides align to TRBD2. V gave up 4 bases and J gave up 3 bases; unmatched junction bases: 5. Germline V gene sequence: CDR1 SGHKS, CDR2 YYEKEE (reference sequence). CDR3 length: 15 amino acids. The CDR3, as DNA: TGTGCCAGCAGCCTGGGACTAGCCTACTACAATGAGCAGTTCTTC. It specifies CASSLGLAYYNEQFF. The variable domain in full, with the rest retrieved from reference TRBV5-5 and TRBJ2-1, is DAGVTQSPTHLIKTRGQQVTLRCSPISGHKSVSWYQQVLGQGPQFIFQYYEKEERGRGNFPDRFSARQFPNYSSELNVNALLLGDSALYLCASSLGLAYYNEQFFGPGTRLTVL.

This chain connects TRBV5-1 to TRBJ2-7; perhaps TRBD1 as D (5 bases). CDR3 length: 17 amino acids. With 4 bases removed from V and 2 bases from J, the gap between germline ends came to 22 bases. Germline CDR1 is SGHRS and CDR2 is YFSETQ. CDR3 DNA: TGCGCCAGCAGCCCATCCCCTCAGGGCCTAGTCGCCTACGAGCAGTACGTC. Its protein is CASSPSPQGLVAYEQYV.

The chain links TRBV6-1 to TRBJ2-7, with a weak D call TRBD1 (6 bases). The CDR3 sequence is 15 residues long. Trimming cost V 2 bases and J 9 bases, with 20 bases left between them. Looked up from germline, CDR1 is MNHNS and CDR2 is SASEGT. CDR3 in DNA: TGTGCCAGCAGTGAACTCGGAGAGCCTTTGGGGGCGCAGTACGTC. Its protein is CASSELGEPLGAQYV.

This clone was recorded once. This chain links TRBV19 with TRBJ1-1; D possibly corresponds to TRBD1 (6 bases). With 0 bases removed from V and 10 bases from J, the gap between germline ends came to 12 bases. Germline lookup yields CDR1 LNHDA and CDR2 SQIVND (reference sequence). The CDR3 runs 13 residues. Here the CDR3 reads CASSIDWARGAFF. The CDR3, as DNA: TGTGCCAGTAGTATAGATTGGGCCAGGGGAGCTTTCTTT.

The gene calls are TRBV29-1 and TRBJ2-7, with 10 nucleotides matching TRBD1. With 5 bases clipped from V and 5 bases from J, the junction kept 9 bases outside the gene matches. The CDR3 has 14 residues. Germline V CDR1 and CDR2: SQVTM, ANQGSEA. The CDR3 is CSVSPGTGADEQYF. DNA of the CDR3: TGCAGCGTTTCCCCCGGGACAGGGGCTGACGAGCAGTACTTC.

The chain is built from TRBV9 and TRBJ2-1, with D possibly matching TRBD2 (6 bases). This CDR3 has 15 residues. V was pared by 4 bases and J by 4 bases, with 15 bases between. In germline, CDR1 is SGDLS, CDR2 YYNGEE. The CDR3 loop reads CASSRDFQMYNEQFF. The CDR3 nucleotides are TGTGCCAGCAGCCGGGACTTCCAGATGTACAATGAGCAGTTCTTC.

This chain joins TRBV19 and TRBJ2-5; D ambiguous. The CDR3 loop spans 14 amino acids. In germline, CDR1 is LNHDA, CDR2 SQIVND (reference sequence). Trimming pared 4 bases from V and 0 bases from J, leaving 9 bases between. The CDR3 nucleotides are TGTGCCAGTAGTAATTGGGCTAACCAAGAGACCCAGTACTTC. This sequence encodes CASSNWANQETQYF.